This is a list of T cell receptor beta chains from one sample in a study of early T cells in non-severe SARS-CoV-2 infection. TCRdb fed the 5' RACE reads into MiXCR, producing one record per CDR3 protein. The data contain about 22,000 distinct CDR3 sequences, 4% of them seen just once; the ten biggest clones take up almost 1.5%. Material for sequencing was whole blood. The receptors here all came from an adult who was a healthcare worker with PCR-confirmed SARS-CoV-2 infection or an uninfected control (not recorded which). Both conserved end residues are part of each CDR3. The D gene is left open where the match is weak. The listing skips clone size in some rows; elsewhere it reads once, few, many or a size class.

j_call	v_call	d_call	clone_size	cdr3_aa	cdr3_nt
TRBJ2-5	TRBV5-1	TRBD1	many	CASSLDTGGSKGETQYF	TGCGCCAGCAGCTTGGATACAGGGGGGAGCAAGGGAGAGACCCAGTACTTC
TRBJ2-1	TRBV7-3	TRBD2	many	CASSPTAGGPPSSYNEQFF	TGTGCCAGCAGCCCGACAGCGGGGGGCCCTCCCAGCTCCTACAATGAGCAGTTCTTC
TRBJ2-3	TRBV4-3	NA	many	CASSQGRITDTQYF	TGCGCCAGCAGCCAGGGACGGATCACAGATACGCAGTATTTT
TRBJ2-5	TRBV30	TRBD2	many	CAWSVASGGTGETQYF	TGTGCCTGGAGTGTGGCTAGCGGGGGAACCGGGGAGACCCAGTACTTC
TRBJ2-1	TRBV6-4	TRBD2	many	CASSLTSGGANEQFF	TGTGCCAGCAGTCTCACTAGCGGGGGGGCTAATGAGCAGTTCTTC
TRBJ1-1	TRBV5-4	NA	few	CASSPPGPQEDTEAFF	TGTGCCAGCAGCCCCCCGGGACCCCAGGAGGACACTGAAGCTTTCTTT
TRBJ1-6	TRBV9	NA	many	CASSTYEGSYNSPLHF	TGTGCCAGCAGCACCTACGAGGGATCCTATAATTCACCCCTCCACTTT
TRBJ2-5	TRBV28	NA	many	CASSLLGGETQYF	TGTGCCAGCAGTTTGTTAGGAGGGGAGACCCAGTACTTC
TRBJ1-4	TRBV12-3/TRBV12-4	NA	NA	CASSSPGPSRGKLFF	TGTGCCAGCAGTTCCCCGGGCCCCTCAAGGGGAAAACTGTTTTTT
TRBJ2-3	TRBV6-5	TRBD2	many	CASSYLRLAGTDTQYF	TGTGCCAGCAGTTACCTACGACTAGCGGGAACAGATACGCAGTATTTT
TRBJ2-2	TRBV29-1	NA	many	CSVEDHVSGELFF	TGCAGCGTTGAAGACCACGTGAGCGGGGAGCTGTTTTTT
TRBJ2-5	TRBV7-2	NA	medium-sized	CASSLVLDYQETQYF	TGTGCCAGCAGCTTAGTGTTAGACTACCAAGAGACCCAGTACTTC
TRBJ1-2	TRBV27	NA	NA	CASSLAGSQNGYTF	TGTGCCAGCAGTCTTGCTGGTTCGCAGAATGGCTACACCTTC
TRBJ1-5	TRBV19	NA	many	CASSPVFGNQPQHF	TGTGCCAGTAGTCCCGTCTTTGGCAATCAGCCCCAGCATTTT
TRBJ2-1	TRBV11-3	NA	many	CASSLRTGLHEQFF	TGTGCCAGCAGCTTACGCACAGGACTCCATGAGCAGTTCTTC
TRBJ2-1	TRBV7-2	NA	many	CASSLDMSEQFF	TGTGCCAGCAGCTTAGATATGAGTGAGCAGTTCTTC
TRBJ2-1	TRBV7-3	NA	many	CASSSSEYNEQFF	TGTGCCAGCAGCTCCTCCGAGTACAATGAGCAGTTCTTC
TRBJ2-7	TRBV15	NA	few	CATSIQGDLGDEQYF	TGTGCCACCAGCATACAAGGGGACCTCGGGGACGAGCAGTACTTC
TRBJ1-1	TRBV7-2	NA	many	CASSFQGMNTEAFF	TGTGCCAGCAGCTTTCAGGGGATGAACACTGAAGCTTTCTTT
TRBJ2-5	TRBV30	NA	many	CAWSTGALGTQYF	TGTGCCTGGAGTACCGGGGCCCTAGGGACCCAGTACTTC
TRBJ2-7	TRBV12-3/TRBV12-4	NA	many	CASSLAGASYEQYF	TGTGCCAGCAGTTTAGCCGGGGCCTCCTACGAGCAGTACTTC
TRBJ2-7	TRBV12-3/TRBV12-4	TRBD2	many	CASSLGSGGEQYF	TGTGCCAGCAGTTTGGGCAGCGGGGGCGAGCAGTACTTC
TRBJ2-5	TRBV12-3/TRBV12-4	TRBD1	many	CASRTTGKGGTQYF	TGTGCCAGCAGGACGACAGGGAAAGGAGGGACCCAGTACTTC
TRBJ1-1	TRBV29-1	NA	many	CSVRTPNTEAFF	TGCAGCGTGAGGACACCGAACACTGAAGCTTTCTTT
TRBJ1-2	TRBV29-1	NA	many	CSASGGANNYGYTF	TGCAGCGCCTCGGGGGGAGCGAATAACTATGGCTACACCTTC
TRBJ2-7	TRBV4-1	NA	NA	CASSQAYLGTYEQYF	TGCGCCAGCAGCCAAGCCTACCTAGGAACCTACGAGCAGTACTTC
TRBJ2-7	TRBV5-4	NA	many	CASSLSAGVINEQYF	TGTGCCAGCAGCTTGTCGGCAGGGGTAATCAACGAGCAGTACTTC
TRBJ2-3	TRBV5-1	TRBD1	medium-sized	CASSSHRGNTQYF	TGCGCCAGCAGCTCCCACAGGGGAAATACGCAGTATTTT
TRBJ2-5	TRBV7-6	NA	many	CASSLTSWPIQETQYF	TGTGCCAGCAGCCTGACTAGTTGGCCAATCCAAGAGACCCAGTACTTC
TRBJ2-6	TRBV20-1	NA	NA	CSARPLGSGANVLTF	TGCAGTGCTAGACCACTGGGCTCTGGGGCCAACGTCCTGACTTTC
TRBJ1-2	TRBV12-3/TRBV12-4	NA	few	CASSFAGSYTF	TGTGCCAGCAGTTTTGCCGGGAGCTACACCTTC
TRBJ2-1	TRBV18	NA	many	CASSPQGGRNEQFF	TGTGCCAGCTCACCCCAGGGGGGACGGAATGAGCAGTTCTTC
TRBJ2-5	TRBV7-9	NA	many	CASSPRASNEETQYF	TGTGCCAGCAGCCCCCGGGCTAGCAACGAAGAGACCCAGTACTTC
TRBJ1-4	TRBV29-1	NA	many	CSVARSNEKLFF	TGCAGCGTTGCCCGGAGCAATGAAAAACTGTTTTTT
TRBJ2-7	TRBV7-9	NA	NA	CASSLIAEQYF	TGTGCCAGCAGCTTAATCGCCGAGCAGTACTTC